Below are 7 T cell receptor beta chains sequenced from a single sample in a study of CD8 T cells in Susac syndrome (dated by TCRdb to between 2018 and 2020). Library construction relied on the immunoSEQ multiplex PCR assay. RNA was extracted with the RNeasy kit and about 0.45 to 1 ug was reverse transcribed using random hexamers. Through fastp at Q25 and MiXCR, TCRdb rebuilt clones from the public reads, retaining in-frame beta chains. Every distinct CDR3 protein forms one entry, paired with its most common genes and DNA. This sample holds 150,000 to 200,000 distinct CDR3 sequences; roughly 92% were observed only once. Around 0.097% of the sample lies in the top ten. The sequenced sample consisted of CD4+ T cells from PBMCs. The receptors were sampled from a human donor with multiple sclerosis.

V and J are TRBV5-8 and TRBJ2-2; D remains ambiguous. V was trimmed by 7 bases and J by 5 bases, leaving 15 bases between them. Germline assignment: CDR1 SGHTS and CDR2 YDEGEE. This CDR3 comprises 14 residues. CDR3 sequence (DNA): TGTGCCAGCGCAGGTGGTTTTAGGACCGGGGAGCTGTTTTTT. This gives the protein CASAGGFRTGELFF.

This clonotype is a singleton in its sample. J is TRBJ2-3 and V is TRBV18; D unresolved. Germline values: CDR1 KGHSH, CDR2 LQKENI. The length of the CDR3 is 15 residues. Trimming removed 3 bases from V and 0 bases from J, with 10 bases in between. CDR3 DNA sequence: TGTGCCAGCTCACCTAAGCCCTCTAGCACAGATACGCAGTATTTT. Its translation: CASSPKPSSTDTQYF.

CDR3 sequence reads: CAWSVFGNTIYF. DNA of the CDR3: TGTGCCTGGAGTGTATTTGGAAACACCATATATTTT. The chain is built from TRBV30 and TRBJ1-3; D is unclear. V dropped 0 bases and J dropped 3 bases, with 3 bases sitting between them. Germline CDR1 GTSNPN, CDR2 SVGIG (reference sequence). The CDR3 sequence is 12 residues long.

The CDR3 spells CASRIEDGYTF. The CDR3 DNA reads TGTGCCAGCAGGATAGAAGATGGCTACACCTTC. The V call is TRBV2, the J call TRBJ1-2; D unclear. Trimming removed 6 bases at V and 6 bases at J, with 8 bases between. The CDR3 extends over 11 amino acids. CDR1 is SNHLY and CDR2 is FYNNEI in the germline V gene.

The gene calls are TRBV28 and TRBJ1-5; weak D call: TRBD1 (5 bases). Germline V CDR1 and CDR2: MDHEN, SYDVKM. CDR3 size: 12 residues. CDR3 in DNA: TGTGCAGCAAAGGGGAGCAATCAGCCCCAGCATTTT. Its protein is CAAKGSNQPQHF. Supplemented by reference TRBV28 and TRBJ1-5, the full variable domain reads DVKVTQSSRYLVKRTGEKVFLECVQDMDHENMFWYRQDPGLGLRLIYFSYDVKMKEKGDIPEGYSVSREKKERFSLILESASTNQTSMYLCAAKGSNQPQHFGDGTRLSIL.

This clonotype was recorded a few times. The chain couples TRBV14 to TRBJ1-1, with D uncertain. The CDR3 has 13 residues. V lost 4 bases and J 7 bases, leaving 13 bases between the germline ends. Germline CDR1 and CDR2: SGHDN and FVKESK. In DNA, the CDR3 is TGTGCCAGCAGCCCTAGGGTAAAGGGTGAAGCTTTCTTT. It specifies CASSPRVKGEAFF.

The gene calls are TRBV6-1 and TRBJ2-7; TRBD1 aligns across 10 bases. Unmatched junction bases numbered 9, after V lost 6 bases and J lost 1 base. CDR1 is MNHNS, CDR2 SASEGT, per germline. The CDR3 runs to 16 residues. The CDR3, as DNA: TGTGCCAGCAGACCACTAGGGACAGGGGCTTCCTACGAGCAGTACTTC. Translation: CASRPLGTGASYEQYF.